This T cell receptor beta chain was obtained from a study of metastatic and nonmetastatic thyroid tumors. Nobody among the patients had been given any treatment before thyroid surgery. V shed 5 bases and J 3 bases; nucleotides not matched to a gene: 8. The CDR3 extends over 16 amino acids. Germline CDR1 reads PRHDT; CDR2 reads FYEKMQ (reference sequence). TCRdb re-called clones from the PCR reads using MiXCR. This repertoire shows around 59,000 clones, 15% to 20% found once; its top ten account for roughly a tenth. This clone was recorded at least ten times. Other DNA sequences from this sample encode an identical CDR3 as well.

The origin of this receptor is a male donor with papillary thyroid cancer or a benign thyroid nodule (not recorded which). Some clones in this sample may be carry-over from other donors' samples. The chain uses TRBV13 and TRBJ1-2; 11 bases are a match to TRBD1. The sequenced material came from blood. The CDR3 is CASSRRTGGADYGYTF. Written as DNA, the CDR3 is TGTGCCAGCAGCCGACGGACAGGGGGCGCGGACTATGGCTACACCTTC.